The 31 T cell receptor beta chains listed next were all sequenced from one sample in a study of blood T cell repertoires in COVID-19. Generated by immunoSEQ multiplex PCR, the TCRdb table keeps only in-frame clones and is missing some. The table shows roughly 250,000 clones, with roughly 93% occurring only once. Material for sequencing was PBMCs or T cells enriched from blood (not recorded which). These receptors were collected from a woman between 35 and 50 years old with acute COVID-19.

The chain employs TRBV19 and TRBJ1-1; TRBD1 might be the D (5 bases). Germline V CDR1 and CDR2: LNHDA, SQIVND (reference sequence). Trimming removed 7 bases from V and 6 bases from J, with 21 bases in between. The CDR3 consists of 15 residues. The chain's CDR3 is CASTLNPRGGSEAFF. In DNA, the CDR3 is TGTGCCAGTACCCTAAACCCAAGGGGTGGGTCTGAAGCTTTCTTT.

V is TRBV9 and J is TRBJ2-7; a weak D match, TRBD1 (6 bases). Trimming took off 0 bases at V and 4 bases at J, with 14 bases between the two ends. CDR3 length equals 15 residues. Germline CDR1 is SGDLS and CDR2 is YYNGEE. This CDR3 is CASSVDLGATYEQYF. As DNA, the CDR3 is TGTGCCAGCAGCGTAGATCTGGGGGCTACATACGAGCAGTACTTC.

The rearrangement links TRBV2 to TRBJ1-1; maybe TRBD1 (5 bases). Germline CDR1 and CDR2: SNHLY and FYNNEI. V gave up 8 bases and J gave up 3 bases, with 16 bases separating them. The CDR3 length is 14 residues. The CDR3 reads CASAFRGVDTEAFF. The DNA for the CDR3 is TGTGCCAGCGCTTTTAGGGGTGTGGACACTGAAGCTTTCTTT.

This clone was recorded once. The chain uses TRBV19 and TRBJ1-2, with 8 bases that match TRBD1. The CDR3 runs 16 residues. Germline CDR1 LNHDA, CDR2 SQIVND (reference sequence). The V segment lost 6 bases and the J segment 4 bases; nucleotides outside the gene matches: 13. DNA of the CDR3: TGTGCCAGTAGCCGCGGACAGGGAGGCTTTAGCTATGGCTACACCTTC. It codes for CASSRGQGGFSYGYTF.

This chain connects TRBV5-1 to TRBJ1-1; D may be TRBD1 (5 bases). V lost 5 bases and J lost 1, with 12 bases in between. Germline loops: CDR1 SGHRS, CDR2 YFSETQ. This CDR3 spans 14 amino acids. The CDR3 DNA follows: TGCGCCAGCAGTTTAGACAGACGGAACACTGAAGCTTTCTTT. Translation gives CASSLDRRNTEAFF. Supplemented by reference TRBV5-1 and TRBJ1-1, the full variable domain reads KAGVTQTPRYLIKTRGQQVTLSCSPISGHRSVSWYQQTPGQGLQFLFEYFSETQRNKGNFPGRFSGRQFSNSRSEMNVSTLELGDSALYLCASSLDRRNTEAFFGQGTRLTVV.

This chain links TRBV2 with TRBJ1-6; maybe TRBD1 (5 bases). With 8 bases removed from V and 6 bases from J, the gap between germline ends came to 11 bases. CDR3 length equals 13 residues. The V gene's germline CDR1 is SNHLY and CDR2 FYNNEI. The CDR3 nucleotides read TGTGCCAGCGGGGGACTCTCTAATTCACCCCTCCACTTT. The encoded protein is CASGGLSNSPLHF.

The chain employs TRBV19 and TRBJ1-3; 7 bases are a match to TRBD1. J was trimmed by 2 bases and V by 2 bases; bases with no gene match: 6. The CDR3 has 16 amino acids. Germline V lookup: CDR1 LNHDA, CDR2 SQIVND (reference sequence). Here the CDR3 reads CASSIRRTGAGNTIYF. DNA for the CDR3: TGTGCCAGTAGTATACGTCGCACAGGGGCTGGAAACACCATATATTTT.

The table lists this clone with a count of one. This chain uses TRBV5-1 with TRBJ1-1; the D is unclear. This CDR3 comprises 15 residues. Trimming shortened V by 0 bases and J by 0 bases, and 9 bases separated the two germline ends. Germline V gene lookup returns CDR1 SGHRS and CDR2 YFSETQ. The CDR3 loop is CASSLGAAMNTEAFF. CDR3 nucleotides: TGCGCCAGCAGCTTGGGGGCAGCAATGAACACTGAAGCTTTCTTT.

V is TRBV5-1 and J is TRBJ2-1; D perhaps matches TRBD2 (6 bases). V lost 0 bases, J lost 2 bases, and 9 bases lay in between. Germline V gene sequence: CDR1 SGHRS, CDR2 YFSETQ. This CDR3 has 15 amino acids. The CDR3 region has the DNA TGCGCCAGCAGCTTGGATGCGGGGCCCTACAATGAGCAGTTCTTC. Protein: CASSLDAGPYNEQFF.

The chain combines TRBV28 with TRBJ1-3; TRBD1 might be the D (5 bases). The CDR3 runs 14 residues. CDR1 is MDHEN, CDR2 SYDVKM, per germline. Trimming pared 8 bases from V and 4 bases from J, leaving 15 bases between. The CDR3 bases are TGTGCCAGCGGTCTTGGGGGAGGGGGAAACACCATATATTTT. Translating gives CASGLGGGGNTIYF.

The chain is built from TRBV6-1 and TRBJ1-5; D is perhaps TRBD1 (5 bases). The V and J ends lost 3 bases and 4 bases respectively, with 16 bases between them. Per the germline V gene, CDR1 is MNHNS and CDR2 is SASEGT. The CDR3 consists of 16 residues. The CDR3: CASSESRTTANQPQHF. The CDR3, as DNA: TGTGCCAGCAGTGAGTCCCGGACAACCGCAAATCAGCCCCAGCATTTT.

The gene calls are TRBV29-1 and TRBJ1-2; no definite D call. V lost 0 bases and J 4 bases, leaving 15 bases between the germline ends. The germline gives CDR1 SQVTM, CDR2 ANQGSEA. The CDR3 length is 15 residues. For the CDR3, the DNA is TGCAGCGTTGAAGATCGGTCGTCCTCCCGCTATGGCTACACCTTC. As protein: CSVEDRSSSRYGYTF. Full variable domain (remainder filled in from reference TRBV29-1 and TRBJ1-2): SAVISQKPSRDICQRGTSLTIQCQVDSQVTMMFWYRQQPGQSLTLIATANQGSEATYESGFVIDKFPISRPNLTFSTLTVSNMSPEDSSIYLCSVEDRSSSRYGYTFGSGTRLTVV.

The CDR3 sequence is CASTWSMGYTF. The DNA for the CDR3 is TGTGCCAGCACCTGGAGTATGGGCTACACCTTC. The V gene is TRBV6-5, the J gene TRBJ1-2; D not resolved. Trimming removed 7 bases at V and 8 bases at J, with 11 bases between. The CDR3 runs 11 residues. Looked up from germline, CDR1 is MNHEY and CDR2 is SVGAGI.

The V gene is TRBV29-1, the J gene TRBJ2-3; 7 bases are shared with TRBD2. CDR1 is SQVTM and CDR2 is ANQGSEA in the germline V gene. The CDR3 spans 17 residues. V trimming: 3 bases; J trimming: 4 bases; junction bases outside the gene matches: 16. The CDR3 reads CSVEFFGREEDADTQYF. The CDR3 nucleotides are TGCAGCGTTGAGTTTTTTGGTCGGGAGGAGGACGCAGATACGCAGTATTTT.

Worth noting for this clone: The germline gene is not matched at one end of the junction; a read error may be the cause. The chain joins TRBV6-5 to TRBJ2-2; 10 nucleotides line up with TRBD1. The CDR3 covers 15 residues. Germline CDR1 is MNHEY and CDR2 is SVGAGI. CDR3 sequence reads: CASSRQGAKTGELFF. The CDR3 coding sequence is TGTGCCAGCAGCAGACAGGGGGCGAAGACCGGGGAGCTGTTTTTT.

This rearrangement joins TRBV7-3 to TRBJ2-7; 9 bases are shared with TRBD1. The V and J ends lost 5 bases and 0 bases, in that order; junction bases with no gene match: 8. Germline V lookup: CDR1 SGHTA, CDR2 FQGTGA. The CDR3 runs 16 residues. CDR3 sequence (DNA): TGTGCCAGCAGCCTCGGGACAGGGACGGGCTCCTACGAGCAGTACTTC. Translating gives CASSLGTGTGSYEQYF.

The gene calls are TRBV6-2 or TRBV6-3 and TRBJ2-1, with D unresolved. The CDR3 has 12 residues. The V gene's germline CDR1 is MNHEY and CDR2 SVGEGT. Trimming took 4 bases from V and 6 from J, leaving 7 bases between them. This CDR3 reads CASSFRGNEQFF. As DNA, the CDR3 is TGTGCCAGCAGTTTTCGCGGCAATGAGCAGTTCTTC.

Only one count was recorded for this clone. The rearrangement joins TRBV18 to TRBJ1-2; 8 nucleotides line up with TRBD1. CDR1 and CDR2 (germline): KGHSH, LQKENI. This CDR3 is 15 amino acids long. V gave up 3 bases and J gave up 2 bases; unmatched junction bases: 5. Here the CDR3 reads CASSPPGQVNYGYTF. The CDR3 DNA sequence: TGTGCCAGCTCACCCCCGGGACAGGTCAACTATGGCTACACCTTC. The complete variable domain, with remaining parts taken from reference TRBV18 and TRBJ1-2, reads NAGVMQNPRHLVRRRGQEARLRCSPMKGHSHVYWYRQLPEEGLKFMVYLQKENIIDESGMPKERFSAEFPKEGPSILRIQQVVRGDSAAYFCASSPPGQVNYGYTFGSGTRLTVV.

The chain joins TRBV28 to TRBJ1-4; the match to TRBD1 covers 8 bases. The CDR3 sequence is 15 residues long. CDR1 and CDR2 (germline): MDHEN, SYDVKM. V lost 2 bases to trimming and J lost 7 bases; unmatched junction nucleotides: 6. CDR3 nucleotide sequence: TGTGCCAGCAGTTTACTCGACAGGGGTGGTGAAAAACTGTTTTTT. This codes for CASSLLDRGGEKLFF.

The chain has TRBV5-6 and TRBJ2-1, with a weak D call TRBD2 (5 bases). The CDR3 length is 15 residues. The V end lost 4 bases, the J end lost 0 bases, and 11 bases lay between the germline ends. CDR1 and CDR2 from the germline V gene are SGHDT and YYEEEE. The DNA of the CDR3 is TGTGCCAGCAGCCTAGCCCCTGGCTCCTACAATGAGCAGTTCTTC. Residues: CASSLAPGSYNEQFF.

This rearrangement joins TRBV11-2 to TRBJ1-6, with 10 bases aligning to TRBD1. From germline, CDR1 is SGHAT and CDR2 FQNNGV. This CDR3 has 14 residues. V shed 5 bases, J shed 10 bases, and the junction held 5 bases outside the gene matches. CDR3 region: CASSPGQGRSPLHF. CDR3 bases: TGTGCCAGCAGCCCGGGACAGGGGCGGTCACCCCTCCACTTT.

The count of this clone is one. The gene calls are TRBV28 and TRBJ1-1; the D is unclear. Germline loops: CDR1 MDHEN, CDR2 SYDVKM. V was trimmed by 1 base and J by 4 bases, leaving 10 bases between them. There are 14 residues in the CDR3. The CDR3 coding sequence is TGTGCCAGCAGTTTATCAGCGGGCTCCACTGAAGCTTTCTTT. Amino acids: CASSLSAGSTEAFF.

This chain uses TRBV30 with TRBJ2-1, with D possibly being TRBD2 (5 bases). Germline V lookup: CDR1 GTSNPN, CDR2 SVGIG (reference sequence). The ends were cut back, 5 bases at V and 6 bases at J, with 5 bases in the middle. The CDR3 consists of 10 residues. The CDR3 loop is CAWAGNEQFF. As DNA, the CDR3 is TGTGCCTGGGCGGGCAATGAGCAGTTCTTC.

The J gene is TRBJ1-6, the V gene TRBV27; D is possibly TRBD1 (6 bases). The CDR3 consists of 15 residues. V was trimmed by 4 bases and J by 7 bases, leaving 14 bases between them. CDR1 and CDR2 from the germline V gene are MNHEY and SMNVEV (reference sequence). DNA for the CDR3: TGTGCCAGCAGTTACTCGGGACAAATCAATTCACCCCTCCACTTT. It encodes CASSYSGQINSPLHF.

This clone was seen a handful of times. The chain employs TRBV6-1 and TRBJ2-7, with 11 bases lining up with TRBD2. V lost 3 bases, J lost 6 bases, and 10 bases stayed unmatched. The CDR3 consists of 16 residues. The germline gives CDR1 MNHNS, CDR2 SASEGT. Here the CDR3 reads CASSDASSGRFGEQYF. The CDR3 nucleotides read TGTGCCAGCAGTGACGCCTCTAGCGGGAGGTTCGGCGAGCAGTACTTC.

This chain joins TRBV7-2 and TRBJ1-6; D is unclear. Trimming took 4 bases from V and 5 from J, leaving 12 bases between them. The CDR3 runs 15 residues. The germline CDR1 and CDR2 sequences are SGHTA and FQGNSA. CDR3 DNA sequence: TGTGCCAGCAGCTCTGGGAGAGCACATAATTCACCCCTCCACTTT. This sequence encodes CASSSGRAHNSPLHF.

The chain combines TRBV11-1 with TRBJ2-1; 8 bases map to TRBD1. Germline V gene lookup returns CDR1 SGHAT and CDR2 FQDESV (reference sequence). The CDR3 is 16 residues long. V trimming: 8 bases; J trimming: 2 bases; junction bases outside the gene matches: 11. DNA for the CDR3: TGTGCCAGCCGTCGGGCTGACAGGGGTACCTACAATGAGCAGTTCTTC. Translation: CASRRADRGTYNEQFF.

This chain links TRBV2 with TRBJ2-2; TRBD2 might be the D (6 bases). The CDR3 is 14 amino acids. Trimming took 5 bases from V and 2 from J, leaving 9 bases between them. The germline CDR1 and CDR2 sequences are SNHLY and FYNNEI. The CDR3 region is CASSYGGNTGELFF. The CDR3 nucleotides read TGTGCCAGCAGTTACGGGGGAAACACCGGGGAGCTGTTTTTT.

This chain uses TRBV28 with TRBJ1-1; D unclear. The CDR3 contains 11 residues. Germline V gene lookup returns CDR1 MDHEN and CDR2 SYDVKM. V lost 6 bases and J 7 bases, leaving 9 bases between the germline ends. CDR3 coding DNA: TGTGCCAGCAGAGTGCAGAATGAAGCTTTCTTT. Amino acid sequence: CASRVQNEAFF.

This clone was counted once. J is TRBJ2-1 and V is TRBV11-3; D is perhaps TRBD1 or TRBD2 (5 bases each). The germline V gene has CDR1 SGHNT and CDR2 YENEEA. V dropped 5 bases and J dropped 7 bases, with 12 bases sitting between them. This CDR3 spans 13 amino acids. The CDR3 DNA follows: TGTGCCAGCAGCGTAGGGGAGTGGAATGAGCAGTTCTTC. Translated, it gives CASSVGEWNEQFF.

The rearrangement joins TRBV19 to TRBJ1-1, with D possibly being TRBD1 (6 bases). The germline V and J ends were trimmed by 5 bases and 8 bases, with 21 bases remaining between them. CDR1 and CDR2 (germline): LNHDA, SQIVND (reference sequence). The CDR3 spans 15 residues. The CDR3 loop is CASSPLEGGAREAFF. The CDR3 region has the DNA TGTGCCAGTAGTCCTCTTGAGGGGGGGGCGCGGGAAGCTTTCTTT.